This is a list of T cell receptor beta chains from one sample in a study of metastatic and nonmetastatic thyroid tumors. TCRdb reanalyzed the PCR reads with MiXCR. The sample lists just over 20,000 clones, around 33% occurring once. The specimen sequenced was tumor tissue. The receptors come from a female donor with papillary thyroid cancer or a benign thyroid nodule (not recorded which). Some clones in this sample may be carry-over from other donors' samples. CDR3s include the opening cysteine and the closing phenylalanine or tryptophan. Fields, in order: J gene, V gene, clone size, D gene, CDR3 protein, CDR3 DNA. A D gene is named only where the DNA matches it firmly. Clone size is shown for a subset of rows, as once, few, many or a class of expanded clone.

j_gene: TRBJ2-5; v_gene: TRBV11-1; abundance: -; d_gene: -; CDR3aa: CASSNGVVADKETQYF; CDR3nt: TGTGCCAGCAGCAATGGAGTAGTCGCGGATAAAGAGACCCAGTACTTC
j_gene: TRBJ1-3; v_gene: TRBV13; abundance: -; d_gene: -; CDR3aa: CASSRGQNTIYF; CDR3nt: TGTGCCAGCAGCCGGGGTCAGAACACCATATATTTT
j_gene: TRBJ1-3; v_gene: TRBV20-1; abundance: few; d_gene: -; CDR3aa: CSAETGDSGNTIYF; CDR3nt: TGCAGTGCTGAGACCGGGGACTCTGGAAACACCATATATTTT
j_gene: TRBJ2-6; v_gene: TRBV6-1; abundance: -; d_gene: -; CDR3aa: CASRGHPSGANVLTF; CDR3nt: TGTGCCAGCAGGGGACATCCCTCTGGGGCCAACGTCCTGACTTTC
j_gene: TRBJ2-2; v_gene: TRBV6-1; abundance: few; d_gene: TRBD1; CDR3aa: CASGRDRGNTGELFF; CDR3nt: TGTGCCAGCGGTAGGGACAGGGGGAACACCGGGGAGCTGTTTTTT
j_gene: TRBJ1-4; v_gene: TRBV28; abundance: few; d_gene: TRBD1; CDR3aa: CASSPDRGRGNEKLFF; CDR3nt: TGTGCCAGCAGTCCTGACAGGGGGCGGGGGAATGAAAAACTGTTTTTT
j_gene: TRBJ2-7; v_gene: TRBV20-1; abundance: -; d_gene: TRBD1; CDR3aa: CSAPSDRVNEQYF; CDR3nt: TGCAGTGCTCCTTCGGACAGGGTAAACGAGCAGTACTTC
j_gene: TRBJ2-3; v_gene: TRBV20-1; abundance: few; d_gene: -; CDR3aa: CSASGGADTQYF; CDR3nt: TGCAGTGCTAGTGGCGGTGCAGATACGCAGTATTTT
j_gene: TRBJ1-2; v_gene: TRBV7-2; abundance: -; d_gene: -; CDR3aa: CASSPWTVRDGYTF; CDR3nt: TGTGCCAGCAGCCCCTGGACTGTAAGGGATGGCTACACCTTC
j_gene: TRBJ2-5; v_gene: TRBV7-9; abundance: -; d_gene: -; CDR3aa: CASGARGYHQETQYF; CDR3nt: TGTGCCAGCGGCGCCCGGGGTTACCACCAAGAGACCCAGTACTTC
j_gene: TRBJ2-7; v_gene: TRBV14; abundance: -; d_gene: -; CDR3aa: CASSQISRDTYEQYF; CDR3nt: TGTGCCAGCAGCCAGATATCCAGGGACACCTACGAGCAGTACTTC
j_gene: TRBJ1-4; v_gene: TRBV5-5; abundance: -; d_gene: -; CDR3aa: CASSQVGQGGEKLFF; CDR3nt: TGCGCCAGCAGCCAAGTGGGGCAGGGAGGAGAAAAACTGTTTTTT
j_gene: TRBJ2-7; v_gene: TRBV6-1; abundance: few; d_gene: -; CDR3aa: CASTWGQNYEQYF; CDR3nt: TGTGCCAGCACCTGGGGACAAAACTACGAGCAGTACTTC
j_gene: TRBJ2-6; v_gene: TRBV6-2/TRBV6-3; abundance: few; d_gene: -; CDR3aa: CASSYNSGANVLTF; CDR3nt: TGTGCCAGCAGTTACAACTCTGGGGCCAACGTCCTGACTTTC
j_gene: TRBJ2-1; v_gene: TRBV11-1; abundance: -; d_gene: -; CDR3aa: CASSLVPILIGNEQFF; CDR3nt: TGTGCCAGCAGCTTAGTTCCTATTCTTATTGGCAATGAGCAGTTCTTC
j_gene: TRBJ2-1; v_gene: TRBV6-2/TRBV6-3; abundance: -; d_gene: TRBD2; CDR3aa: CASSYWSSGDHNEQFF; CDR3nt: TGTGCCAGCAGTTACTGGTCTAGCGGGGACCACAATGAGCAGTTCTTC
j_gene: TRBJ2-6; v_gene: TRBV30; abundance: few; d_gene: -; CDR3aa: CAWSVGVGANVLTF; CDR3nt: TGTGCCTGGAGTGTAGGGGTTGGGGCCAACGTCCTGACTTTC
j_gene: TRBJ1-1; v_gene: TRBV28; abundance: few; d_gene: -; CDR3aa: CASSRDTLTEAFF; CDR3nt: TGTGCCAGCAGTCGAGACACCTTGACTGAAGCTTTCTTT
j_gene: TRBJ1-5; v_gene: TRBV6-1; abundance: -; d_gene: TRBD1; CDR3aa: CASSEHTGGNNQPQHF; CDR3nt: TGTGCCAGCAGTGAACATACAGGGGGGAATAATCAGCCCCAGCATTTT
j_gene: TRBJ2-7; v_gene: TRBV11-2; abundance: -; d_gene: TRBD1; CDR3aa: CASSRDRGYEQYF; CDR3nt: TGTGCCAGCAGCCGCGACAGGGGCTACGAGCAGTACTTC
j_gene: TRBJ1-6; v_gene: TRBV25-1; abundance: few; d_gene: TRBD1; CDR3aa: CASTRTGTTYNSPLHF; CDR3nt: TGTGCCAGCACCCGGACAGGGACCACCTATAATTCACCCCTCCACTTT
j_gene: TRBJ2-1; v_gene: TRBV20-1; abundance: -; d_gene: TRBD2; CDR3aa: CSARLGLAYNNEQFF; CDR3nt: TGCAGTGCCAGATTGGGACTAGCGTACAACAATGAGCAGTTCTTC
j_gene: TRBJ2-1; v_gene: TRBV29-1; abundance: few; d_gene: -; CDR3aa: CSVEAGRRGDVF; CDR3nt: TGCAGCGTTGAGGCGGGGCGTCGTGGGGATGTCTTC
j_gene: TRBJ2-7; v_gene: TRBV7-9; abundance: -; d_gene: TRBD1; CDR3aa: CASSQTRDRVNEQYF; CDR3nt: TGTGCCAGCAGCCAAACCCGCGACAGGGTTAACGAGCAGTACTTC
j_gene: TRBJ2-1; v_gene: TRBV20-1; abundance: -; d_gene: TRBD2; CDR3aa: CSARGTGTSRYTEQFF; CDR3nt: TGCAGTGCTAGAGGGACCGGGACTAGCCGGTATACTGAGCAGTTCTTC
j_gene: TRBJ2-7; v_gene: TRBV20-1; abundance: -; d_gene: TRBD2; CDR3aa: CSAYIAGGPPGDEQYF; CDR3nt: TGCAGTGCTTATATAGCGGGGGGGCCTCCCGGGGACGAGCAGTACTTC
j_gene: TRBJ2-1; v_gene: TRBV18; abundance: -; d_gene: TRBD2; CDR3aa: CASSPAGVAYNEQFF; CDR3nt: TGTGCCAGCTCACCGGCGGGGGTGGCCTACAATGAGCAGTTCTTC
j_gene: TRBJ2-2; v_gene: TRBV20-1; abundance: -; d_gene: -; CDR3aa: CSARLGGSSNTGELFF; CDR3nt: TGCAGTGCTAGGCTCGGCGGAAGTTCGAACACCGGGGAGCTGTTTTTT
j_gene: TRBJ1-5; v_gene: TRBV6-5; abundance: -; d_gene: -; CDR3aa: CASSLQVNQPQHF; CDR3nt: TGTGCCAGCAGTTTGCAGGTCAATCAGCCCCAGCATTTT
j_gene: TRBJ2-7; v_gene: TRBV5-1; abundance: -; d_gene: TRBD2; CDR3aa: CASSGTGTSWRAQFYEQYF; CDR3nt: TGCGCCAGCAGCGGAACCGGGACTAGCTGGAGGGCCCAATTCTACGAGCAGTACTTC
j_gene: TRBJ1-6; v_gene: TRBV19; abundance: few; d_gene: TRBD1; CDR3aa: CASSIGQVYNSPLHF; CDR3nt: TGTGCCAGTAGTATCGGACAGGTCTATAATTCACCCCTCCACTTT
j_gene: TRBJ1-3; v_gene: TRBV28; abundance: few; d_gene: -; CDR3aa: CASIGTLYGNTIYF; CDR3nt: TGTGCCAGCATCGGGACATTATATGGAAACACCATATATTTT
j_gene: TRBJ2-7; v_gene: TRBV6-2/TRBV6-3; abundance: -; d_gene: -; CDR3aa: CASSVPGSKAEQYF; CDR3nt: TGTGCCAGCAGTGTTCCGGGCTCAAAGGCCGAGCAGTACTTC
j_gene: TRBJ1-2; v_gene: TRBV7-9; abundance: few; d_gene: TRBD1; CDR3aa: CASSLGQGTYGYTF; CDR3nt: TGTGCCAGCAGCTTAGGACAGGGTACCTATGGCTACACCTTC
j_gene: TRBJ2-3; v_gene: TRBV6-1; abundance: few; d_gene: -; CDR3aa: CASSLSKRSDTQYF; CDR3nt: TGTGCCAGCAGTCTGTCAAAGAGATCGGATACGCAGTATTTT
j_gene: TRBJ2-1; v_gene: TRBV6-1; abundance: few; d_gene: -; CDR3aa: CASSRDPVDEQFF; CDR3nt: TGTGCCAGCAGCCGGGACCCCGTGGATGAGCAGTTCTTC
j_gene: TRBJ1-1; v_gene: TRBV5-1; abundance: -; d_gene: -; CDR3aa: CASSTRTANTEAFF; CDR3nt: TGCGCCAGCAGCACAAGGACAGCTAACACTGAAGCTTTCTTT
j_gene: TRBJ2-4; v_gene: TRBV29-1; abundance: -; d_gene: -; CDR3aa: CSVEDGSSIQYF; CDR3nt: TGCAGCGTTGAAGACGGGTCCAGCATTCAGTACTTC
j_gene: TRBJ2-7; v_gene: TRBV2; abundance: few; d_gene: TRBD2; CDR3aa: CASGAGSPYEQYF; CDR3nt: TGTGCCAGCGGAGCGGGGTCTCCCTACGAGCAGTACTTC
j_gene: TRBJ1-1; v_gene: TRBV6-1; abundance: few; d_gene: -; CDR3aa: CASSNRVNTEAFF; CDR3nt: TGTGCCAGCAGCAACAGGGTGAACACTGAAGCTTTCTTT
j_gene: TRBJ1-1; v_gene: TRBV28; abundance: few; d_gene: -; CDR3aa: CASRSQVHEAFF; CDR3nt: TGTGCCAGCAGAAGTCAGGTTCATGAAGCTTTCTTT
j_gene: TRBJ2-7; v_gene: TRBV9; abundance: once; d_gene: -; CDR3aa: CASSVSDLYEQYF; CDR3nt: TGTGCCAGCAGCGTATCGGACCTCTACGAGCAGTACTTC
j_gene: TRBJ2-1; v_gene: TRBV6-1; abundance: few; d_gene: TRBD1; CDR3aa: CASSLGQGIRQFF; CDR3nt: TGTGCCAGCAGTCTAGGACAGGGGATAAGGCAGTTCTTC
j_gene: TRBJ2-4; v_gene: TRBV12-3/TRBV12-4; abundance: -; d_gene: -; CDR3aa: CASSMGSAAKNIQYF; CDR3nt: TGTGCCAGCAGTATGGGGTCGGCTGCCAAAAACATTCAGTACTTC